What follows is one T cell receptor beta chain and its context. The antigen is not known. With 4 bases clipped from V and 0 bases from J, the junction kept 5 bases outside the gene matches. Germline V gives CDR1 SGHRS, CDR2 YFSETQ. The CDR3 extends over 15 amino acids. TCRdb analysed the RT-PCR reads with MiXCR anew, one entry per CDR3 protein. This sample yields around 790,000 distinct CDR3 sequences, of which around 20% are seen a single time; roughly a tenth belongs to the top ten. These data come from a study of response to subunit inactivated influenza vaccine. The study, taken as a whole, reports: The authors suggested that few new T cells are recruited per seasonal influenza vaccination.

The chain has TRBV5-1 and TRBJ2-3, with 7 bases that match TRBD1. Sample: PBMCs from blood, taken about 5 days after vaccination. The receptor comes from a man aged 50 to 60 who received an inactivated influenza vaccine. CDR3 sequence (DNA): TGCGCCAGCAGCCCCCGGGACAGTAGCACAGATACGCAGTATTTT. It yields the protein CASSPRDSSTDTQYF.